Presented here are 13 T cell receptor beta chains from one specimen sequenced in a study of glioma-infiltrating T cells. Using RNA template, CDR3s of TCR alpha and beta were amplified with iRepertoire arm-PCR. TCRdb re-called the multiplex PCR reads through MiXCR, storing one row per CDR3 protein. The repertoire includes around 97,000 distinct CDR3 sequences, around 30% of them detected once, and roughly 46% sits in the top ten. The sample consisted of glioma tissue, nonneoplastic brain tissue, or PBMCs (not recorded which). The receptors derive from a human donor with low-grade glioma or glioblastoma, undergoing nonglioma brain surgery, or in good health (not recorded which).

The genes are TRBV11-1 and TRBJ1-2; D is unclear. Germline lookup yields CDR1 SGHAT and CDR2 FQDESV (reference sequence). Trimming shortened V by 5 bases and J by 4 bases, and 8 bases separated the two germline ends. The CDR3 totals 12 residues. DNA of the CDR3: TGTGCCAGCAGCCGCGGTTTCTATGGCTACACCTTC. Protein sequence: CASSRGFYGYTF. The full variable domain, completed using reference TRBV11-1 and TRBJ1-2, is EAEVAQSPRYKITEKSQAVAFWCDPISGHATLYWYRQILGQGPELLVQFQDESVVDDSQLPKDRFSAERLKGVDSTLKIQPAELGDSAMYLCASSRGFYGYTFGSGTRLTVV.

This clonotype was seen at least ten times. The chain employs TRBV2 and TRBJ1-2; D ambiguous. CDR3 length: 13 residues. Trimming took off 4 bases at V and 1 base at J, with 7 bases between the two ends. The germline gives CDR1 SNHLY, CDR2 FYNNEI. CDR3 amino acids: CASSAQVNYGYTF. As DNA, the CDR3 is TGTGCCAGCAGTGCCCAGGTTAACTATGGCTACACCTTC.

On this clonotype itself: Likely a read error: the CDR3 ends without its conserved phenylalanine or tryptophan. CDR3 nucleotide sequence: TGTGCCAGCAGCTTGGGACAGAGCAACACTGAAGCTTTCCTT. Its protein product is CASSLGQSNTEAFL. The chain links TRBV7-2 to TRBJ1-1; TRBD1 matches at 7 bases. The CDR3 is 14 amino acids. Germline CDR1 is SGHTA and CDR2 is FQGNSA. V dropped 3 bases and J dropped 2; count of bases not matched to a gene: 3.

This clonotype was picked up many times. The genes are TRBV28 and TRBJ1-5, with D possibly matching TRBD1 (6 bases). The CDR3 contains 12 residues. The V gene lost 9 bases and the J gene lost 2 bases, with 8 bases spanning the gap. The germline V gene has CDR1 MDHEN and CDR2 SYDVKM. As DNA, the CDR3 is TGTGCCAGTTCAGGGGGCAATCAGCCCCAGCATTTT. Protein: CASSGGNQPQHF.

This clonotype was recorded once. Since a much larger clone is just one base distant, this may be a read error. The rearrangement uses TRBV20-1 and TRBJ2-7; TRBD1 matches 8 bases. V lost 5 bases and J lost 5; bases outside the gene matches: 11. CDR3 length equals 14 residues. The germline CDR1 and CDR2 sequences are DFQATT and SNEGSKA (reference sequence). The CDR3 coding sequence is TGCAGTGCTCCCCGAGAGGACAGGGTCAACGAGCAGTACTTC. Amino acids: CSAPREDRVNEQYF.

A few counts support this clonotype. This rearrangement joins TRBV29-1 to TRBJ1-1, with D hard to call. Germline assignment: CDR1 SQVTM and CDR2 ANQGSEA. V lost 5 bases and J 2 bases, leaving 12 bases between the germline ends. The CDR3 totals 13 residues. As DNA, the CDR3 is TGCAGCGTTTCTCTTCAGGTTAACACTGAAGCTTTCTTT. Its protein is CSVSLQVNTEAFF.

The CDR3 DNA reads TGCAGTGCCACGGGACCTACACCGCCCCTCCACTTT. As protein: CSATGPTPPLHF. V gene TRBV20-1 combines with J gene TRBJ1-6; perhaps TRBD1 as D (5 bases). CDR3 length: 12 amino acids. The germline V gene encodes CDR1 DFQATT and CDR2 SNEGSKA (reference sequence). V lost 6 bases to trimming and J lost 13 bases, with 16 bases between them.

The chain has TRBV12-3 or TRBV12-4 and TRBJ2-2, with TRBD2 as a possible D gene (7 bases). CDR3 length equals 15 residues. V was pared by 3 bases and J by 6 bases, with 14 bases between. The CDR3 nucleotides read TGTGCCAGCAGTTTCGAGGGAGGGGGAGCCGGGGAGCTGTTTTTT. Its protein product is CASSFEGGGAGELFF.

Ten or more counts support this clonotype. J is TRBJ2-1 and V is TRBV2, with D possibly being TRBD1 (6 bases). CDR1 and CDR2 (germline): SNHLY, FYNNEI. V was pared by 5 bases and J by 8 bases, with 13 bases between. The CDR3 runs 13 residues. CDR3 loop: CASSRGRGYEQFF. The CDR3 DNA reads TGTGCCAGCAGTAGAGGCAGGGGCTATGAGCAGTTCTTC.

This clonotype occurred a few times. The chain uses TRBV20-1 and TRBJ2-2; either TRBD1 or TRBD2 may fit D (5 bases each). The germline gives CDR1 DFQATT, CDR2 SNEGSKA (reference sequence). Between the trimmed V and J ends, which lost 5 bases and 5 bases, there was a span of 18 bases. The CDR3 is 15 residues long. In DNA form, the CDR3 reads TGCAGTGCTCAAGCCGGGACGGACACTACCGGGGAGCTGTTTTTT. Residues: CSAQAGTDTTGELFF.

This clonotype was counted a single time. The V call is TRBV29-1, the J call TRBJ2-7; TRBD1 matches 7 bases. This CDR3 is built from 14 residues. Germline loops: CDR1 SQVTM, CDR2 ANQGSEA. Trimming took 8 bases from V and 6 from J; bases not matched to a gene: 16. In nucleotides, the CDR3 is TGCAGCACCGCTGGATGGGGACAGAGGGTCGAGCAGTACTTC. Its protein is CSTAGWGQRVEQYF.

This clonotype was seen ten or more times. V usage is TRBV24-1 and J usage is TRBJ1-5; D not certain. This CDR3 comprises 16 residues. Germline V CDR1 and CDR2: KGHDR, SFDVKD. V gave up 2 bases and J gave up 3 bases, with 13 bases separating them. CDR3 nucleotides: TGTGCCACCAGTGATTCAGATCAACGGTTCAATCAGCCCCAGCATTTT. It translates to CATSDSDQRFNQPQHF.

This clonotype was recorded a few times. The rearrangement joins TRBV19 to TRBJ1-4; no definite D call. V was pared by 7 bases and J by 6 bases, with 6 bases between. This CDR3 contains 11 residues. The germline V gene encodes CDR1 LNHDA and CDR2 SQIVND (reference sequence). The CDR3 protein is CASTTDEKLFF. CDR3 in DNA: TGTGCCAGTACCACGGATGAAAAACTGTTTTTT.